These T cell receptor beta chains were read from a single sample in a study of blood T cell repertoires in COVID-19. Using immunoSEQ multiplex PCR, the repertoire was profiled, and TCRdb retains in-frame clones only, with some absent. The repertoire holds some 220,000 clones, around 84% seen once, with 4% to 6% in the top ten. The sample was peripheral blood. The receptors were gathered from a woman aged 60-70 years who had recovered from COVID-19. The CDR3 runs from the conserved cysteine through the conserved F or W. Fields, in order: CDR3 DNA, CDR3 protein, clone size, V gene, D gene, J gene. The D gene is left open where the match is weak. Clone size is shown for a subset of rows, as once, few, many or a class of expanded clone.

TGTGCCAGCAGTAGAGGGACAACTTACAATGAGCAGTTCTTC CASSRGTTYNEQFF . TRBV6-2/TRBV6-3 . TRBJ2-1
TGTGCCAGCAGTTACGAGGGGGGGGGTTACACTGAAGCTTTCTTT CASSYEGGGYTEAFF . TRBV6-6 . TRBJ1-1
TGTGCCAGCAGCCCCAGCGGTAGGCTGGCTTCCAATGAGCAGTTCTTC CASSPSGRLASNEQFF once TRBV7-8 . TRBJ2-1
TGTGCCACCAGCAGATTATGGACAGGGACGAACACCGGGGAGCTGTTTTTT CATSRLWTGTNTGELFF . TRBV15 TRBD1 TRBJ2-2
TGTGCCAGCAGCCGCCAAGATACGGGGATGGGCTACACCTTC CASSRQDTGMGYTF . TRBV3-1/TRBV3-2 . TRBJ1-2
TGTGCCAGCAGCGGGACAGGGAGTACAGATACGCAGTATTTT CASSGTGSTDTQYF . TRBV7-9 TRBD1 TRBJ2-3
TGCGCCAGCAGCCCGGCCTACAGGGGGCTAGGCACTGAAGCTTTCTTT CASSPAYRGLGTEAFF few TRBV5-1 TRBD1 TRBJ1-1
TGTGCCAGCAGCCCCGCGGGATGGGCTCGCAATCAGCCCCAGCATTTT CASSPAGWARNQPQHF few TRBV7-2 . TRBJ1-5
TGTGCCAGCAGGCAGATAATGAACACTGAAGCTTTCTTT CASRQIMNTEAFF . TRBV6-5 . TRBJ1-1
TGTGCCAGCAGCGTGATTAGCGGGGGTCACAATGAGCAGTTCTTC CASSVISGGHNEQFF . TRBV9 TRBD2 TRBJ2-1
TGTGCCAGCAGACCAATAGCGGGGGGATCGTCCTACAATGAGCAGTTCTTC CASRPIAGGSSYNEQFF . TRBV28 TRBD2 TRBJ2-1
TGTGCCAGCAGCTCAACAGGATTAACTGGGGCCAACGTCCTGACTTTC CASSSTGLTGANVLTF . TRBV5-5 . TRBJ2-6
TGTGCCAGCAGTTTGGCGGTTGGCTACACCTTC CASSLAVGYTF . TRBV12-3/TRBV12-4 . TRBJ1-2
TGTGCCAGCAGCGAGGGGTTCAGGGGGGTTGGCTACACCTTC CASSEGFRGVGYTF . TRBV9 TRBD1 TRBJ1-2
TGTGCCAGCAGCCGGACAGGGGATGGCTACACCTTC CASSRTGDGYTF . TRBV7-2 TRBD1 TRBJ1-2
TGTGCCAGCAGCCCATATAAGAGGACTGAAGCTTTCTTT CASSPYKRTEAFF . TRBV7-8 . TRBJ1-1
TGTGCCAGCACGCTTTTTGGGGCCGACTATGGCTACACCTTC CASTLFGADYGYTF . TRBV3-1/TRBV3-2 . TRBJ1-2
TGTGCCTGGAGTCCCTCGGGGAGGACCGGGGAGCTGTTTTTT CAWSPSGRTGELFF . TRBV30 . TRBJ2-2
TGTGCCAGCAGCCGGACAGGGGACGCCCTAAGTGAAAAACTGTTTTTT CASSRTGDALSEKLFF . TRBV5-6 TRBD1 TRBJ1-4
TGTGCCAGCAGCTTGGGGCTAGCGGGGGCCCCTTACAATGAGCAGTTCTTC CASSLGLAGAPYNEQFF . TRBV5-6 TRBD2 TRBJ2-1
TGCGCCAGCAGTGAGTCCGAAGGACAGGGCCAAGAGACCCAGTACTTC CASSESEGQGQETQYF . TRBV10-1 TRBD1 TRBJ2-5
TGTGCCAGCAGCAAAGTAGCGGGGGGGGCGGAGACCCAGTACTTC CASSKVAGGAETQYF . TRBV7-2 TRBD2 TRBJ2-5
TGTGCCAGCAGCTTGGGACAGGGGAGTGGCAATGAGCAGTTCTTC CASSLGQGSGNEQFF . TRBV7-9 TRBD1 TRBJ2-1
TGTGCCAGCAGCTTAAATAGCGGGGGGGTTGCCGGGGAGCTGTTTTTT CASSLNSGGVAGELFF . TRBV7-8 TRBD2 TRBJ2-2
TGTGCCAGCTTGGAGGCGCCCCACGGGTACACCGGGGAGCTGTTTTTT CASLEAPHGYTGELFF . TRBV5-5 . TRBJ2-2
TGTGCCAGCAGCTTAGGCGGGGGGGCATCAGATACGCAGTATTTT CASSLGGGASDTQYF . TRBV7-3 TRBD2 TRBJ2-3
TGTGCCAGCAGCTCCCTCCCCAGGGGCCGAACTGAAGCTTTCTTT CASSSLPRGRTEAFF . TRBV5-5 . TRBJ1-1
TGTGCCAGCAGGCCAGGGGTGGGGTATGGCTACACCTTC CASRPGVGYGYTF many TRBV6-5 . TRBJ1-2
TGTGCCAGCAGCCCCGACAGGGGAGGTGGAAACACCATATATTTT CASSPDRGGGNTIYF . TRBV11-2 TRBD1 TRBJ1-3
TGTGCCAGCAGCCTCCGACCAGACAGCTATGGCTACACCTTC CASSLRPDSYGYTF few TRBV7-2 . TRBJ1-2
TGTGCCAGCAGTTTATACAGGGGTTACACCGGGGAGCTGTTTTTT CASSLYRGYTGELFF . TRBV27 TRBD1 TRBJ2-2
TGTGCCAGCAGTTTCCGGGACAGGAGATCACCCCTCCACTTT CASSFRDRRSPLHF . TRBV5-6 TRBD1 TRBJ1-6
TGTGCCAGCAGCTTAGTAGGAGGGGACTGGACCTACGAGCAGTACTTC CASSLVGGDWTYEQYF many TRBV7-9 . TRBJ2-7
TGTGCCAGCAGCGTAGCCGCTAGCCCGAGGGGGAATGAGCAGTTCTTC CASSVAASPRGNEQFF . TRBV9 . TRBJ2-1
TGTGCCAGCAGTTACCGGAACACTGAAGCTTTCTTT CASSYRNTEAFF . TRBV6-5 . TRBJ1-1
TGTGCTAGTGGTTTGGACACAGGGGTTGGAAACACCATATATTTT CASGLDTGVGNTIYF once TRBV12-5 TRBD1 TRBJ1-3
TGTGCCATCCAGGGTAACCGGGCCACCGGGGAGCTGTTTTTT CAIQGNRATGELFF . TRBV10-3 . TRBJ2-2
TGTGCCAGCCACCAAGAAGGGACAGTGTTCGACTATGGCTACACCTTC CASHQEGTVFDYGYTF . TRBV18 TRBD1 TRBJ1-2
TGTGCCAGTAGTATCGGAACAGGGGGCAGGTTCAGCGGTGATACGCAGTATTTT CASSIGTGGRFSGDTQYF . TRBV19 TRBD1 TRBJ2-3
TGTGCCAGCAGCTTAGGGAGCGGGGAGACCCAGTACTTC CASSLGSGETQYF . TRBV7-8 . TRBJ2-5
TGTGCCACCAAGCCCCCTTCAGACAGTAACACCGGGGAGCTGTTTTTT CATKPPSDSNTGELFF . TRBV24-1 . TRBJ2-2
TGCAGCGTTGAAGATCGAGGCGGGGTAGGCACAGATACGCAGTATTTT CSVEDRGGVGTDTQYF . TRBV29-1 . TRBJ2-3
TGTGCCAGCAGCCAAATTTTCAGCGGGGGATCTAGCACAGATACGCAGTATTTT CASSQIFSGGSSTDTQYF . TRBV3-1/TRBV3-2 TRBD2 TRBJ2-3